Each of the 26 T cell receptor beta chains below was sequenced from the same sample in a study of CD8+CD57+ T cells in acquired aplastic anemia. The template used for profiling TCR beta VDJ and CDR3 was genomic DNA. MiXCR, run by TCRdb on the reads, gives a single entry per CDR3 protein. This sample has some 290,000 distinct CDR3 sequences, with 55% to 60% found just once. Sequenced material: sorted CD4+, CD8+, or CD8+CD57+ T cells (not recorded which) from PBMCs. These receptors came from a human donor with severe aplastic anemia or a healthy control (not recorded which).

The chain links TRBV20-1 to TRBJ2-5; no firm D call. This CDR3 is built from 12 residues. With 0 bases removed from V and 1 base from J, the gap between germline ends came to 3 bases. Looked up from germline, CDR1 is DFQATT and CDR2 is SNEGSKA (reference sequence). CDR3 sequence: CSARDTQETQYF. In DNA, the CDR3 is TGCAGTGCTAGAGATACCCAAGAGACCCAGTACTTC.

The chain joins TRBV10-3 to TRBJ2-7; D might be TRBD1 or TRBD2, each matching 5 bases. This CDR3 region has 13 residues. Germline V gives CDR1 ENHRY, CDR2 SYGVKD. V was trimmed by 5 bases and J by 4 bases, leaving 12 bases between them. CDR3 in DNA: TGTGCCATCAGTTCGCCAGGGAGTTACGAGCAGTACTTC. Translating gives CAISSPGSYEQYF.

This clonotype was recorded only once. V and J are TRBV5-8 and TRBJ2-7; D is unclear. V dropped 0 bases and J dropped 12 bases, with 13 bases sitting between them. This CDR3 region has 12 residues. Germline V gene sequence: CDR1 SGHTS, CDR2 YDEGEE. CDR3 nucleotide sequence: TGTGCCAGCAGCTTGGTTTCGGTAGGGTGGTACTTC. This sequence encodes CASSLVSVGWYF.

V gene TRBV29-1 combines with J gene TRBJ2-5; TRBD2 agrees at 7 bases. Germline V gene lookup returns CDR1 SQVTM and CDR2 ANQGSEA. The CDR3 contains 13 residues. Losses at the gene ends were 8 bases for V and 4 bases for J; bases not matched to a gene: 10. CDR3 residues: CSSRGGRGETQYF. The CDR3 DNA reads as TGCAGCTCCCGGGGCGGGAGAGGAGAGACCCAGTACTTC. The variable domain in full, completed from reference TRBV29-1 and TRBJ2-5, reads SAVISQKPSRDICQRGTSLTIQCQVDSQVTMMFWYRQQPGQSLTLIATANQGSEATYESGFVIDKFPISRPNLTFSTLTVSNMSPEDSSIYLCSSRGGRGETQYFGPGTRLLVL.

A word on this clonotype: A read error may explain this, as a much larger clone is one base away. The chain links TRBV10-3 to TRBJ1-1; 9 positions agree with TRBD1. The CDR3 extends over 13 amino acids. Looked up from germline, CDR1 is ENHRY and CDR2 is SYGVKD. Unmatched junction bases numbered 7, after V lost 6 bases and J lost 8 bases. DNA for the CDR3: TGTGCCATCAGCAGGACAGGGGCCTCCGAAGCTTTCTTT. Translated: CAISRTGASEAFF.

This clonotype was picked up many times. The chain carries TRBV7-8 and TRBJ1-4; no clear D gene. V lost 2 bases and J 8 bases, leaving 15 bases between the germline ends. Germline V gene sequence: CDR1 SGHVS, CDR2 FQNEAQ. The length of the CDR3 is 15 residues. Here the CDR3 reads CASSLRARAGEKLFF. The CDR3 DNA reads TGTGCCAGCAGCTTAAGGGCTAGGGCTGGAGAAAAACTGTTTTTT.

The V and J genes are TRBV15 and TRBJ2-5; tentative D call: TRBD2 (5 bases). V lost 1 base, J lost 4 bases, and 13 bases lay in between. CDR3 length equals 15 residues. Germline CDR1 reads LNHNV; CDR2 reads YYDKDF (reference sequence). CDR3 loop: CATSRAGGHSETQYF. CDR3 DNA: TGTGCCACCAGCAGAGCGGGCGGGCATTCAGAGACCCAGTACTTC.

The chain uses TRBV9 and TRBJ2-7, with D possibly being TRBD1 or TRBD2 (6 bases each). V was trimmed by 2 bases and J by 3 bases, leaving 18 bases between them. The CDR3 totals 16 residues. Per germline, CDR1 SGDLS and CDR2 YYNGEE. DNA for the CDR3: TGTGCCAGCAGCGTCGACCCGGGGGCCGCTAACTACGAGCAGTACTTC. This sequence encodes CASSVDPGAANYEQYF.

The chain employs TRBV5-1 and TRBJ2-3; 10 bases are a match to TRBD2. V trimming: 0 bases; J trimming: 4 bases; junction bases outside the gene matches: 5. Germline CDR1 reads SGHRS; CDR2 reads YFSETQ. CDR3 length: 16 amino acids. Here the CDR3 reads CASSLARSGGADTQYF. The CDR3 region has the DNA TGCGCCAGCAGCTTGGCGAGAAGCGGGGGGGCAGATACGCAGTATTTT.

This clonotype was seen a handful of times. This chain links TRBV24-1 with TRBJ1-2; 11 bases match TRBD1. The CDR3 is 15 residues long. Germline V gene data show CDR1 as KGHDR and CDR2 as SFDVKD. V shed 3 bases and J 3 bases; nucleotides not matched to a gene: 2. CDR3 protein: CATSDPGQGDYGYTF. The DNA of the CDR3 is TGTGCCACCAGTGATCCGGGACAGGGGGACTATGGCTACACCTTC.

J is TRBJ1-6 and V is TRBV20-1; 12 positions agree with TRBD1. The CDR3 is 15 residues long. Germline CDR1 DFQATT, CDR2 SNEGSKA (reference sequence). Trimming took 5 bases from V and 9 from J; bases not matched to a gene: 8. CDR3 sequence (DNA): TGCAGTGCTGCCCGGGACAGGGGGCTAGGTTCACCCCTCCACTTT. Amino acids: CSAARDRGLGSPLHF.

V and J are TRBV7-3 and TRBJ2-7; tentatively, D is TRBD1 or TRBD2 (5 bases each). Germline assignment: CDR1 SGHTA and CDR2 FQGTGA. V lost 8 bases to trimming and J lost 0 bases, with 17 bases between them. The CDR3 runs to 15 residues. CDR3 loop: CASSPGSTSSYEQYF. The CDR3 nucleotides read TGTGCCAGCTCACCAGGGAGCACGAGCTCCTACGAGCAGTACTTC.

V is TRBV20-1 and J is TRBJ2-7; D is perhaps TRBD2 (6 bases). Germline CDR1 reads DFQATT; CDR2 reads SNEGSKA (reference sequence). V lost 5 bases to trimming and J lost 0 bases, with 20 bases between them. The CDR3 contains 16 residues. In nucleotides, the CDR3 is TGCAGTGCTCGAAATACGGGCGGGAAGAGCTCCTACGAGCAGTACTTC. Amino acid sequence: CSARNTGGKSSYEQYF.

CDR3 in DNA: TGTGCCACCGAAGGGACACGCGGGGCGGGGGAAGGAGAGACCCAGTACTTC. It yields the protein CATEGTRGAGEGETQYF. This sequence joins TRBV7-9 and TRBJ2-5, with a tentative D call TRBD2 (7 bases). The CDR3 has 17 residues. The germline V and J ends were trimmed by 10 bases and 4 bases, with 28 bases remaining between them. Germline V gene sequence: CDR1 SEHNR, CDR2 FQNEAQ (reference sequence).

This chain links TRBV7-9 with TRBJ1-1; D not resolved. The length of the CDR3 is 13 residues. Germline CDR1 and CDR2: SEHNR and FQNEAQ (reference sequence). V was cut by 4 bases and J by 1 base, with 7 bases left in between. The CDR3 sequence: CASSSRRNTEAFF. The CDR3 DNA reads TGTGCCAGCAGCTCCCGCCGGAACACTGAAGCTTTCTTT. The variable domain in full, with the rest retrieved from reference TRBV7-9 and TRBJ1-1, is DTGVSQNPRHKITKRGQNVTFRCDPISEHNRLYWYRQTLGQGPEFLTYFQNEAQLEKSRLLSDRFSAERPKGSFSTLEIQRTEQGDSAMYLCASSSRRNTEAFFGQGTRLTVV.

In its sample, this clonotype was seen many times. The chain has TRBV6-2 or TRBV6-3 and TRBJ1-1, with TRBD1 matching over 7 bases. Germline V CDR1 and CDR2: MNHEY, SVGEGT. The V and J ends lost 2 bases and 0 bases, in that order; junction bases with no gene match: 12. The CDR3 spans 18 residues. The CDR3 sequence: CASSYERQGGTMNTEAFF. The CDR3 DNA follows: TGTGCCAGCAGTTACGAGAGACAGGGTGGGACCATGAACACTGAAGCTTTCTTT.

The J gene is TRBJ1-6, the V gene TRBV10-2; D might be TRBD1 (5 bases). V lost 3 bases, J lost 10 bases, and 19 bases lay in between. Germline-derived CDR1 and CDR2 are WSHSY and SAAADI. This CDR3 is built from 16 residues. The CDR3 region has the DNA TGCGCCAGCAGTGAAAGGGGCCAGGCAAGTCGGTCACCCCTCCACTTT. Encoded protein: CASSERGQASRSPLHF.

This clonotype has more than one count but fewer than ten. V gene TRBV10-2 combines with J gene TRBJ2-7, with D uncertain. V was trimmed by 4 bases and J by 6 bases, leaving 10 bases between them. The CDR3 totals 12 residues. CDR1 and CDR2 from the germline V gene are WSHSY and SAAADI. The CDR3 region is CASSVPEAEQYF. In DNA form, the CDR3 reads TGCGCCAGCAGTGTGCCAGAAGCCGAGCAGTACTTC.

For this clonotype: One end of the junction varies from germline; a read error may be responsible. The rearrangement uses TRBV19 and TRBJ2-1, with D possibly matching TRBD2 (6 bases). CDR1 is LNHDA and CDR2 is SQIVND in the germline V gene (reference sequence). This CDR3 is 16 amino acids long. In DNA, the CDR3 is TGTGCCAGTAGTATAGCGGGAAGCGGGTCCTACAATGAGCAGTTATTC. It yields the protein CASSIAGSGSYNEQLF.

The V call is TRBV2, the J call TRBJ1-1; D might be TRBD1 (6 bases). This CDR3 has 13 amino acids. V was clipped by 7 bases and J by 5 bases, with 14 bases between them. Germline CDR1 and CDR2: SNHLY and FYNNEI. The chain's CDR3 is CASTGQILTEAFF. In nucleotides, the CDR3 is TGTGCCAGCACCGGACAGATACTGACTGAAGCTTTCTTT.

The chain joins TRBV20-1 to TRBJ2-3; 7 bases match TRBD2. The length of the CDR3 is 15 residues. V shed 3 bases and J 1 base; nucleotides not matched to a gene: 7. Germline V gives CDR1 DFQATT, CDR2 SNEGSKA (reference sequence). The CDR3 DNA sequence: TGCAGTGCTAGTCTTCGGGACTACGGCACAGATACGCAGTATTTT. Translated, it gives CSASLRDYGTDTQYF.

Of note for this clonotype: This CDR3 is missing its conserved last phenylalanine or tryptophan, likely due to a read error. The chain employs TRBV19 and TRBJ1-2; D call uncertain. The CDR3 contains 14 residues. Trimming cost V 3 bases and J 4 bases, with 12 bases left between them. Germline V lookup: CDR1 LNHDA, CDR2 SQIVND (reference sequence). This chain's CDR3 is CASSIGLAAYGYTI. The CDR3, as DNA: TGTGCCAGTAGTATCGGCCTTGCGGCCTATGGCTACACCATC.

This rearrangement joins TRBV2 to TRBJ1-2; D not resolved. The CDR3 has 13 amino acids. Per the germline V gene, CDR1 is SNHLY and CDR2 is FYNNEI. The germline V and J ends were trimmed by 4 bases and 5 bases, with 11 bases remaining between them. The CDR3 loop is CASSAQRSYGYTF. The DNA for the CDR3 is TGTGCCAGCAGTGCACAGAGATCTTATGGCTACACCTTC.

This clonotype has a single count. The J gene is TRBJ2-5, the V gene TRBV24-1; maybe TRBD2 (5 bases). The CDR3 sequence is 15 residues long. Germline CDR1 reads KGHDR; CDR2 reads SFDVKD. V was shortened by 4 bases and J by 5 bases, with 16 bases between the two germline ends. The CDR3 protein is CATSERRGVRETQYF. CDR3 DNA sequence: TGTGCCACCAGTGAACGACGGGGAGTGAGGGAGACCCAGTACTTC.

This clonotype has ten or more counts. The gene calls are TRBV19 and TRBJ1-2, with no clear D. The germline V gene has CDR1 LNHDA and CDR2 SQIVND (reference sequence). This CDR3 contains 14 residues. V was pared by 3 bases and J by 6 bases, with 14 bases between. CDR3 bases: TGTGCCAGTAGTATTCCCTGGGAGAGGCATGGCTACACCTTC. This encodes CASSIPWERHGYTF.

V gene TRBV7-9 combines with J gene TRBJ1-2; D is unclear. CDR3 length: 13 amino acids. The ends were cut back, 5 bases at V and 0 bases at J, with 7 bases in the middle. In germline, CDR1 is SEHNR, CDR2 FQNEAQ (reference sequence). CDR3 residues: CASSVSTNYGYTF. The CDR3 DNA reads TGTGCCAGCAGCGTCAGTACTAACTATGGCTACACCTTC.